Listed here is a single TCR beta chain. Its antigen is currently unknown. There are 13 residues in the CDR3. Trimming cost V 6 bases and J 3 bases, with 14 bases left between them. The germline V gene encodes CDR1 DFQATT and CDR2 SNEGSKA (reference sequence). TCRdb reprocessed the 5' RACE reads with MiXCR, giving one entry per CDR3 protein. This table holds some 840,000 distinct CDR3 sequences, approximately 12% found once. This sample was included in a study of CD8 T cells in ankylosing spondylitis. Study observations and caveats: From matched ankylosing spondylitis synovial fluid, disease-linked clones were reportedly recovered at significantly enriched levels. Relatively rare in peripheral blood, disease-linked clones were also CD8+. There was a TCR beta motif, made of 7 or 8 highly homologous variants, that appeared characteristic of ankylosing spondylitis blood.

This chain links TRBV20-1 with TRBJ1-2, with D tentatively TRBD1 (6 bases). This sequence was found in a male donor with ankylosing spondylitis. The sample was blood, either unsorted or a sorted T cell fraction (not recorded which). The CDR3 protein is CSAARQVDYGYTF. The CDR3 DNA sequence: TGCAGTGCCGCGAGACAGGTCGACTATGGCTACACCTTC.